The rows below give T cell receptor beta chains drawn from one sample of a study of blood T cell repertoires in COVID-19. Using immunoSEQ multiplex PCR, the repertoire was profiled, and TCRdb retains in-frame clones only, with some absent. The table records some 390,000 clones, roughly nine tenths of them present only once. The sample comprised PBMCs or T cells enriched from blood (not recorded which). The origin of the receptors is a woman in her twenties or thirties who had recovered from COVID-19. Each CDR3 is given with its conserved first and last residue. D genes are given only for firm matches. Not all rows give a size; the values are once, few, many and, for expanded clones, a class.

>TRBV10-3|TRBJ2-5|-|TRBD1
CAISFRSGTGGQETQYF
TGTGCCATCAGTTTTCGTTCCGGGACAGGGGGCCAAGAGACCCAGTACTTC
>TRBV6-5|TRBJ1-1|-|-
CASTRQATNTEAFF
TGTGCCAGCACAAGACAGGCGACGAACACTGAAGCTTTCTTT
>TRBV3-1/TRBV3-2|TRBJ2-1|-|-
CASSQPLGGVMGEQFF
TGTGCCAGCAGCCAGCCCTTGGGCGGGGTAATGGGAGAGCAGTTCTTC
>TRBV18|TRBJ2-3|once|-
CASSTLLGVTDTQYF
TGTGCCAGCTCAACCTTACTAGGCGTCACAGATACGCAGTATTTT
>TRBV15|TRBJ1-4|-|-
CATSRDRVGGPEKLFF
TGTGCCACCAGCAGAGATCGCGTCGGAGGCCCTGAAAAACTGTTTTTT
>TRBV28|TRBJ1-1|-|-
CASSLYSGRSSEAFF
TGTGCCAGCAGTTTATATTCAGGGAGGTCGTCTGAAGCTTTCTTT
>TRBV5-1|TRBJ1-6|-|TRBD1
CASSTTGDPDSPLHF
TGCGCCAGCAGCACCACAGGGGATCCCGATTCACCCCTCCACTTT
>TRBV18|TRBJ2-5|-|TRBD1
CASSPLRTGKETQYF
TGTGCCAGCTCACCACTGCGGACAGGGAAAGAGACCCAGTACTTC
>TRBV9|TRBJ2-2|-|-
CASSVQTSVDGELFF
TGTGCCAGCAGCGTCCAGACTAGTGTGGACGGGGAGCTGTTTTTT
>TRBV4-3|TRBJ2-3|-|TRBD2
CASSQGIAGESTDTQYF
TGCGCCAGCAGCCAAGGTATAGCGGGGGAGAGCACAGATACGCAGTATTTT
>TRBV7-3|TRBJ2-2|-|TRBD2
CASSFGSSGGTGELFF
TGTGCCAGCAGCTTTGGGTCTAGCGGAGGCACCGGGGAGCTGTTTTTT
>TRBV30|TRBJ2-3|-|-
CAWSGVTDTQYF
TGTGCCTGGAGTGGCGTTACAGATACGCAGTATTTT
>TRBV12-3/TRBV12-4|TRBJ2-7|-|-
CASSFAGILYF
TGTGCCAGCAGTTTCGCCGGGATTCTGTACTTC
>TRBV30|TRBJ1-1|-|-
CAWSNREGTEAFF
TGTGCCTGGAGTAACAGGGAGGGGACTGAAGCTTTCTTT
>TRBV5-6|TRBJ1-1|-|TRBD1
CASSLADRALNTEAFF
TGTGCCAGCAGCTTGGCCGACAGGGCCCTGAACACTGAAGCTTTCTTT
>TRBV9|TRBJ2-4|-|TRBD1
CASSVDGGTGWDIQYF
TGTGCCAGCAGCGTAGATGGGGGGACAGGGTGGGACATTCAGTACTTC
>TRBV5-6|TRBJ2-1|-|-
CASSDDYGYNEQFF
TGTGCCAGCAGCGATGACTACGGGTACAATGAGCAGTTCTTC
>TRBV6-5|TRBJ2-1|once|-
CASKMTVGSYNEQFF
TGTGCCAGCAAGATGACAGTTGGCTCCTACAATGAGCAGTTCTTC
>TRBV6-2/TRBV6-3|TRBJ1-2|-|-
CASSPDSLGYGYTF
TGTGCCAGCAGCCCGGACAGTTTAGGATATGGCTACACCTTC
>TRBV7-9|TRBJ2-3|-|-
CASSLAYTDTQYF
TGTGCCAGCAGCTTAGCCTACACAGATACGCAGTATTTT
>TRBV5-1|TRBJ2-7|-|-
CASSLASEQYF
TGCGCCAGCAGCTTAGCGAGCGAGCAGTACTTC
>TRBV14|TRBJ2-2|-|-
CASSHKNTGELFF
TGTGCCAGCAGCCACAAGAACACCGGGGAGCTGTTTTTT
>TRBV5-6|TRBJ1-1|-|-
CASSSGGRGWVTEAFF
TGTGCCAGCAGCTCTGGTGGGAGGGGATGGGTCACTGAAGCTTTCTTT
>TRBV25-1|TRBJ1-2|-|TRBD1
CASSDVRAGGFGYTF
TGTGCCAGCAGTGACGTCAGGGCAGGGGGCTTTGGCTACACCTTC
>TRBV18|TRBJ2-2|-|-
CASSPAGSGELFF
TGTGCCAGCTCACCAGCGGGTTCCGGGGAGCTGTTTTTT
>TRBV19|TRBJ2-7|-|-
CASRSGGTYEQYF
TGTGCCAGTCGGAGTGGTGGAACCTACGAGCAGTACTTC
>TRBV28|TRBJ2-3|once|TRBD1
CASSNPQGGTDTQYF
TGTGCCAGCAGTAATCCTCAGGGGGGCACAGATACGCAGTATTTT
>TRBV5-1|TRBJ1-6|-|-
CASSLGGSNSPLHF
TGCGCCAGCAGCTTGGGAGGTAGTAATTCACCCCTCCACTTT
>TRBV28|TRBJ1-2|-|TRBD1
CASSYDADRAPTF
TGTGCCAGCAGTTATGATGCGGACAGGGCCCCCACCTTC
>TRBV6-5|TRBJ1-3|-|-
CASSSTGYSGNTIYF
TGTGCCAGCAGTTCGACAGGCTACTCTGGAAACACCATATATTTT
>TRBV24-1|TRBJ1-2|-|TRBD1
CATSDRTGANYGYTF
TGTGCCACCAGTGACCGGACAGGGGCTAACTATGGCTACACCTTC
>TRBV7-9|TRBJ1-2|-|-
CASSLYGRGASGYTF
TGTGCCAGCAGTCTTTACGGGAGGGGCGCGAGTGGCTACACCTTC
>TRBV5-4|TRBJ1-2|-|TRBD1
CASSWETGRPLNGYTF
TGTGCCAGCAGCTGGGAGACAGGGAGACCATTGAATGGCTACACCTTC
>TRBV7-9|TRBJ2-5|-|-
CASSPSFIRSGETQYF
TGTGCCAGCAGCCCCTCCTTCATACGCTCGGGGGAGACCCAGTACTTC
>TRBV11-1|TRBJ2-1|-|-
CASSLGGTYNEQFF
TGTGCCAGCAGCTTAGGGGGGACTTACAATGAGCAGTTCTTC
>TRBV7-2|TRBJ1-5|-|-
CASSLRVAGNQPQHF
TGTGCCAGCAGCTTACGAGTAGCTGGCAATCAGCCCCAGCATTTT
>TRBV4-1|TRBJ2-7|-|-
CASSQTQGYEQYF
TGCGCCAGCAGCCAGACTCAGGGGTACGAGCAGTACTTC
>TRBV29-1|TRBJ2-3|-|TRBD1
CSVATGWATDTQYF
TGCAGCGTTGCGACAGGGTGGGCCACAGATACGCAGTATTTT
>TRBV7-9|TRBJ1-6|-|-
CASSWTRDNSPLHF
TGTGCCAGCAGCTGGACCAGGGATAATTCACCCCTCCACTTT
>TRBV3-1/TRBV3-2|TRBJ2-3|once|-
CASSHPQSTDTQYF
TGTGCCAGCAGCCATCCCCAGAGCACAGATACGCAGTATTTT
>TRBV19|TRBJ2-7|-|TRBD2
CASSIAGTSDYEQYF
TGTGCCAGTAGTATAGCCGGGACTAGCGACTACGAGCAGTACTTC
>TRBV5-1|TRBJ1-1|-|-
CASSSILLNTEAFF
TGCGCCAGCAGCTCTATCCTATTGAACACTGAAGCTTTCTTT